The rows below give T cell receptor beta chains drawn from one sample of a study of radiation and T cells in renal cell carcinoma. Generated by immunoSEQ multiplex PCR, the TCRdb table keeps only in-frame clones and is missing some. The sample records 130,000 to 150,000 clones, 65% to 90% being singletons. The sequencing here drew on blood, taken from a patient whose treatment included radiotherapy and nephrectomy. The receptors derive from a woman aged 45-65 years with renal cell carcinoma. Both conserved end residues are part of each CDR3. D genes are given only for firm matches. The size of a clone is reported for some rows only, either as once, few or many, or as a class for expanded clones.

abundance,v_gene,d_gene,j_gene,CDR3aa,CDR3nt
.,TRBV11-2,.,TRBJ2-7,CASGLSSYEQYF,TGTGCCAGCGGGCTGAGCTCCTACGAGCAGTACTTC
.,TRBV7-8,.,TRBJ1-5,CASTSEVATGNQPQHF,TGTGCCAGCACCTCGGAGGTAGCTACGGGCAATCAGCCCCAGCATTTT
.,TRBV18,.,TRBJ1-3,CASSPLSGVPEPYGNTIYF,TGTGCCAGCTCACCACTCTCCGGGGTTCCAGAACCATACGGAAACACCATATATTTT
.,TRBV7-2,.,TRBJ2-7,CASSLEGQIPSYEQYF,TGTGCCAGCAGCCTGGAGGGACAGATTCCTTCCTACGAGCAGTACTTC
.,TRBV2,TRBD2,TRBJ2-1,CASSGDGGRLAGDNRFF,TGTGCCAGCAGTGGGGACGGGGGTCGGCTAGCGGGAGATAATCGGTTCTTC
.,TRBV6-6,.,TRBJ1-5,CASSLDIDNQPQHF,TGTGCCAGCAGTCTTGATATAGACAATCAGCCCCAGCATTTT
.,TRBV5-1,.,TRBJ2-5,CASRNGGQETQYF,TGCGCCAGCAGAAATGGTGGGCAAGAGACCCAGTACTTC
few,TRBV15,.,TRBJ1-1,CATSLQMGNTEAFF,TGTGCCACCAGCTTGCAAATGGGAAACACTGAAGCTTTCTTT
.,TRBV5-1,.,TRBJ2-2,CASSWGLDTGELFF,TGCGCCAGCAGCTGGGGACTCGACACCGGGGAGCTGTTTTTT
.,TRBV9,.,TRBJ2-5,CASSAARWGQETQYF,TGTGCCAGCAGCGCCGCGAGGTGGGGCCAAGAGACCCAGTACTTC
.,TRBV2,.,TRBJ2-3,CANRLERRNTDTQYF,TGTGCCAACCGGCTAGAGCGCAGGAACACAGATACGCAGTATTTT
.,TRBV2,TRBD2,TRBJ2-5,CASSLIAGIAQETQYF,TGTGCCAGCAGTCTAATAGCGGGAATTGCCCAAGAGACCCAGTACTTC
.,TRBV23-1,TRBD1,TRBJ2-7,CARNSLTGTDYEQYF,TGCGCCAGGAACTCCCTCACCGGGACAGACTACGAGCAGTACTTC
.,TRBV7-2,.,TRBJ2-2,CASTARSRSGELFF,TGTGCCAGCACCGCCCGTAGCCGGAGCGGGGAGCTGTTTTTT
.,TRBV5-5,.,TRBJ1-1,CASSLGNAGRGAFF,TGTGCCAGCAGCTTGGGAAACGCAGGCCGGGGGGCTTTCTTT
.,TRBV19,.,TRBJ2-2,CASSRQGGLSTGELFF,TGTGCCAGTAGTAGACAGGGAGGCCTAAGCACCGGGGAGCTGTTTTTT
.,TRBV10-2,TRBD1,TRBJ2-5,CASGTGGEETQYF,TGCGCCAGCGGGACAGGGGGCGAGGAGACCCAGTACTTC
.,TRBV6-5,TRBD1,TRBJ2-1,CASSWSGTGDYNEQFF,TGTGCCAGCAGTTGGTCCGGGACAGGGGACTACAATGAGCAGTTCTTC
.,TRBV19,TRBD2,TRBJ2-7,CASSRGASGESYEQYF,TGTGCCAGTAGTAGGGGGGCTAGCGGGGAGTCCTACGAGCAGTACTTC
.,TRBV6-5,.,TRBJ1-5,CASSPNGEQPQHF,TGTGCCAGCAGTCCTAACGGTGAACAGCCCCAGCATTTT
.,TRBV25-1,.,TRBJ2-7,CASSPWPLNYEQYF,TGTGCCAGCAGTCCATGGCCACTGAATTACGAGCAGTACTTC
once,TRBV11-2,.,TRBJ1-2,CASTTLGGSNYGYTF,TGTGCCAGCACCACCTTGGGCGGCTCTAACTATGGCTACACCTTC
.,TRBV15,.,TRBJ2-3,CATSSGSTDTQYF,TGTGCCACCAGCAGCGGGAGCACAGATACGCAGTATTTT
few,TRBV7-9,.,TRBJ1-1,CASSLAPGGAGTEAFF,TGTGCCAGCAGCCTCGCCCCTGGGGGCGCAGGGACTGAAGCTTTCTTT
.,TRBV5-1,.,TRBJ1-1,CASSLGGHDTEAFF,TGCGCCAGCAGCTTGGGGGGGCATGACACTGAAGCTTTCTTT
.,TRBV14,.,TRBJ1-6,CASSLGPAGSPLHF,TGTGCCAGCAGCCTCGGACCAGCGGGATCACCCCTCCACTTT
.,TRBV6-6,.,TRBJ1-2,CASSSPGGMGYTF,TGTGCCAGCAGTTCCCCTGGGGGGATGGGCTACACCTTC
once,TRBV6-6,TRBD1,TRBJ1-5,CASSIQGGQPQHF,TGTGCCAGCAGCATCCAGGGGGGCCAGCCCCAGCATTTT
.,TRBV7-3,.,TRBJ2-5,CASSLALGGLETQYF,TGTGCCAGCAGCTTAGCCCTGGGGGGCTTAGAGACCCAGTACTTC
.,TRBV5-1,.,TRBJ1-6,CASSLGGYSRLHF,TGCGCCAGCAGCTTGGGAGGGTATTCACGCCTCCACTTT
.,TRBV7-9,.,TRBJ2-6,CASSYQVGAPGANVLTF,TGTGCCAGCAGCTACCAGGTGGGGGCGCCTGGGGCCAACGTCCTGACTTTC
once,TRBV28,.,TRBJ1-3,CASTGPGEGNTIYF,TGTGCCAGCACTGGACCGGGGGAGGGAAACACCATATATTTT
once,TRBV6-6,.,TRBJ2-1,CASSYMDRNNEQFF,TGTGCCAGCAGTTACATGGACAGAAACAATGAGCAGTTCTTC
.,TRBV19,TRBD1,TRBJ1-1,CASSIQLQGAEAFF,TGTGCCAGTAGTATCCAATTACAGGGGGCTGAAGCTTTCTTT
.,TRBV28,.,TRBJ1-4,CASTPRQGWEKLFF,TGTGCCAGCACCCCACGGCAGGGGTGGGAAAAACTGTTTTTT
.,TRBV7-2,TRBD1,TRBJ1-5,CASSPGTGKGQPQHF,TGTGCCAGCAGCCCGGGGACAGGGAAGGGACAGCCCCAGCATTTT
few,TRBV25-1,TRBD1,TRBJ2-7,CASSTGVEQYF,TGTGCCAGCAGTACAGGGGTAGAGCAGTACTTC
.,TRBV7-2,TRBD2,TRBJ2-1,CASSQREANYNEQFF,TGTGCCAGCAGCCAGCGGGAGGCGAATTACAATGAGCAGTTCTTC
few,TRBV27,TRBD1,TRBJ1-5,CASSLGTGANQPQHF,TGTGCCAGCAGTTTAGGGACAGGTGCCAATCAGCCCCAGCATTTT
once,TRBV5-6,.,TRBJ1-4,CASTTGPEKLFF,TGTGCCAGTACTACAGGGCCCGAAAAACTGTTTTTT
.,TRBV11-2,TRBD1,TRBJ1-2,CASSLGQGDYGYTF,TGTGCCAGCAGCTTAGGACAGGGCGACTATGGCTACACCTTC
.,TRBV7-2,.,TRBJ2-7,CASSLMARTATSYEQYF,TGTGCCAGCAGCTTAATGGCACGGACCGCAACCTCCTACGAGCAGTACTTC
.,TRBV19,.,TRBJ1-3,CASSRRRNLSGNTIYF,TGTGCCAGTAGTAGAAGACGCAATCTCTCTGGAAACACCATATATTTT
.,TRBV4-1,.,TRBJ2-2,CASSQAMWGGTGELFF,TGCGCCAGCAGCCAAGCGATGTGGGGTGGGACCGGGGAGCTGTTTTTT
once,TRBV28,.,TRBJ1-2,CASSLEGYGYTF,TGTGCCAGCAGTTTGGAAGGTTATGGCTACACCTTC
.,TRBV28,.,TRBJ2-5,CASSLIRARGETQYF,TGTGCCAGCAGTTTAATTAGGGCGCGCGGGGAGACCCAGTACTTC
.,TRBV5-5,.,TRBJ2-5,CASSLAWWGQETQYF,TGTGCCAGCAGCTTGGCCTGGTGGGGACAAGAGACCCAGTACTTC
.,TRBV6-5,.,TRBJ2-3,CASNQLGRGTDTQYF,TGTGCCAGCAACCAACTAGGACGAGGCACAGATACGCAGTATTTT
.,TRBV6-1,.,TRBJ1-6,CASSEGQGSSPLHF,TGTGCCAGCAGTGAAGGGCAGGGGAGTTCACCCCTCCACTTT
.,TRBV27,TRBD1,TRBJ2-5,CASSFRGQLEETQYF,TGTGCCAGCAGCTTCCGGGGACAGCTAGAAGAGACCCAGTACTTC
few,TRBV27,.,TRBJ1-5,CASQGANQPQHF,TGTGCCAGCCAGGGAGCCAATCAGCCCCAGCATTTT
.,TRBV2,.,TRBJ2-2,CASSARTVNTGELFF,TGTGCCAGCAGCGCCCGGACAGTAAACACCGGGGAGCTGTTTTTT
.,TRBV5-1,TRBD1,TRBJ1-6,CASSAGQMNSPLHF,TGCGCCAGCAGCGCGGGACAGATGAATTCACCCCTCCACTTT
.,TRBV7-2,TRBD2,TRBJ2-5,CASSLLLSRAGGQETQYF,TGTGCCAGCAGCTTATTACTTTCTAGGGCGGGGGGACAAGAGACCCAGTACTTC
.,TRBV7-2,.,TRBJ1-2,CASSLDGRVGGYTF,TGTGCCAGCAGCTTAGATGGCAGGGTGGGTGGCTACACCTTC